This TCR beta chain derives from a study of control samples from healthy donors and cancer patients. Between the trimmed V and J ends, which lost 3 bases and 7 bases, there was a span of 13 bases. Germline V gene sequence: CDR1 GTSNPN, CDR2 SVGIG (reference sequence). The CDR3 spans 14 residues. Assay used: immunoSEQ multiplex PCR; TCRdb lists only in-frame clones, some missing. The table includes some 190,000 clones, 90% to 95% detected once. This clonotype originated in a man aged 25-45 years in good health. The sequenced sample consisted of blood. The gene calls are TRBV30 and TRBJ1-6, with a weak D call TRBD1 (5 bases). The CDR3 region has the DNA TGTGCCTGGAGCCTAGGACGGGGGAATTCACCCCTCCACTTT. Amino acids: CAWSLGRGNSPLHF.